Each of the 11 T cell receptor beta chains below was sequenced from the same sample in a study of T-cell memory formation after mild COVID-19. TCRdb called the 5' RACE reads again in MiXCR, with one record for every CDR3 protein. The sample yields under 700,000 distinct CDR3 sequences, roughly 20% seen once. Sample: PBMCs or a T cell subset sorted from them (not recorded which). The origin of the receptors is an adult woman who had mild COVID-19 (a few samples of this study predate the infection). Cell type and time point are not known.

In this sample, this clonotype turned up many times. The chain is built from TRBV7-3 and TRBJ2-1, with TRBD2 identical over 13 bases. Germline V CDR1 and CDR2: SGHTA, FQGTGA. V lost 5 bases to trimming and J lost 6 bases; unmatched junction nucleotides: 7. The CDR3 runs 16 residues. CDR3 loop: CASSPPGLAGANEQFF. The DNA of the CDR3 is TGTGCCAGCAGCCCCCCTGGACTAGCGGGGGCCAATGAGCAGTTCTTC.

The genes are TRBV5-5 and TRBJ2-3; the match to TRBD2 covers 11 bases. CDR3 size: 15 residues. Germline V gene data show CDR1 as SGHKS and CDR2 as YYEKEE (reference sequence). With V trimmed by 5 bases and J by 6 bases, 8 bases remained unmatched. CDR3 coding DNA: TGTGCCAGCAGTCTCGGGACTAGCGGATTTGATACGCAGTATTTT. This sequence encodes CASSLGTSGFDTQYF.

This chain joins TRBV4-1 and TRBJ2-7; the D gene is possibly TRBD2 (6 bases). The V end was cut by 1 base, the J end by 4 bases, with 11 bases between. Germline CDR1 is MGHRA and CDR2 is YSYEKL. This CDR3 has 14 amino acids. For the CDR3, the DNA is TGCGCCAGCAGCCAAGGGGAGGACGGATACGAGCAGTACTTC. It specifies CASSQGEDGYEQYF.

The chain links TRBV19 to TRBJ2-1; maybe TRBD1 (6 bases). The CDR3 is 14 residues long. Deletions cut 5 bases from V and 2 bases from J, with 10 bases between. The germline gives CDR1 LNHDA, CDR2 SQIVND (reference sequence). CDR3 sequence reads: CASSPQGTYNEQFF. The CDR3 region has the DNA TGTGCCAGTAGTCCACAGGGTACCTACAATGAGCAGTTCTTC.

The sample holds a few counts of this clonotype. This sequence joins TRBV24-1 and TRBJ2-3; possible D gene TRBD2, 5 bases. The V end lost 0 bases, the J end lost 1 base, and 25 bases lay between the germline ends. The CDR3 is made up of 21 amino acids. Germline CDR1 KGHDR, CDR2 SFDVKD. CDR3 nucleotides: TGTGCCACCAGTGATTTGCAATACCGGGATGGAGGTTTGTATGGCACAGATACGCAGTATTTT. Amino acid sequence: CATSDLQYRDGGLYGTDTQYF.

The rearrangement joins TRBV12-3 or TRBV12-4 to TRBJ1-2; 9 nucleotides agree with TRBD1. The CDR3 extends over 16 amino acids. The J segment lost 0 bases and the V segment lost 6 bases, leaving 8 bases of the junction unmatched. The CDR3 loop is CASRPAGQGANYGYTF. The DNA for the CDR3 is TGTGCCAGCAGACCAGCGGGACAGGGAGCTAACTATGGCTACACCTTC.

V gene TRBV4-1 combines with J gene TRBJ1-1, with D maybe TRBD1 (6 bases). Per the germline V gene, CDR1 is MGHRA and CDR2 is YSYEKL. CDR3 size: 17 residues. Trimming pared 0 bases from V and 5 bases from J, leaving 19 bases between. CDR3 DNA sequence: TGCGCCAGCAGCCAAGAACCCGCCGCAGGGGCGTGGACTGAAGCTTTCTTT. It codes for CASSQEPAAGAWTEAFF.

There are a few counts of this clonotype. V is TRBV30 and J is TRBJ2-1; 7 bases are shared with TRBD1. The CDR3 is 13 residues long. CDR1 is GTSNPN and CDR2 is SVGIG in the germline V gene (reference sequence). V lost 3 bases to trimming and J lost 5 bases; unmatched junction nucleotides: 4. CDR3 residues: CAWRQGKNNEQFF. CDR3 nucleotide sequence: TGTGCCTGGAGACAGGGGAAAAACAATGAGCAGTTCTTC.

The CDR3 coding sequence is TGTGCCAGCTCACCCGCCGGGGTAGCGGGAATGACCTACAATGAGCAGTTCTTC. Its translation is CASSPAGVAGMTYNEQFF. The V and J genes are TRBV18 and TRBJ2-1; 8 positions agree with TRBD2. Germline values: CDR1 KGHSH, CDR2 LQKENI. V was pared by 3 bases and J by 2 bases, with 12 bases of the junction left unmatched. The CDR3 length is 18 residues.

This clonotype has only a few counts. V usage is TRBV5-1 and J usage is TRBJ2-2; D might be TRBD1 (5 bases). Germline V gene data show CDR1 as SGHRS and CDR2 as YFSETQ. V was cut by 3 bases and J by 5 bases, with 14 bases left in between. This CDR3 is 15 amino acids long. CDR3 nucleotides: TGCGCCAGCAGCTCAGTAGGGGTAGGAACCGGGGAGCTGTTTTTT. Residues: CASSSVGVGTGELFF. The entire variable domain, with the rest obtained from reference TRBV5-1 and TRBJ2-2, is as follows: KAGVTQTPRYLIKTRGQQVTLSCSPISGHRSVSWYQQTPGQGLQFLFEYFSETQRNKGNFPGRFSGRQFSNSRSEMNVSTLELGDSALYLCASSSVGVGTGELFFGEGSRLTVL.

This clonotype was detected once. The chain is built from TRBV6-6 and TRBJ2-1; unclear D gene. CDR3 length: 12 amino acids. Trimming cost V 10 bases and J 6 bases, with 13 bases left between them. Germline CDR1 and CDR2: MNHNY and SVGAGI (reference sequence). The CDR3 sequence is CATGRWGNEQFF. The CDR3 DNA follows: TGTGCCACCGGGCGTTGGGGCAATGAGCAGTTCTTC.